This paragraph reports one T cell receptor beta chain. What it recognizes is unknown. This sample stems from a study of OX40 agonist ivuxolimab in advanced cancers. Study conclusions and caveats: On average, CD8+ T cells showed a greater number of expanded clones than CD4+.

The CDR3 length is 13 residues. V shed 6 bases and J 4 bases; nucleotides not matched to a gene: 6. Per germline, CDR1 SGDLS and CDR2 YYNGEE. Clones were read by immunoSEQ multiplex PCR, and TCRdb kept only the in-frame ones, dropping some. The sample contains around 89,000 clones, about nine tenths of which appear only once. V gene TRBV9 combines with J gene TRBJ1-2, with 7 bases aligning to TRBD1. The sequencing used CD4+ or CD8+ T cells sorted from blood, collected in a trial of the OX40 agonist ivuxolimab. The TCR was taken from an adult with an advanced solid tumor such as melanoma, head and neck, liver or kidney cancer. CDR3 DNA sequence: TGTGCCAGCACCAGGACAGGCGGCTATGGCTACACCTTC. Translation gives CASTRTGGYGYTF.